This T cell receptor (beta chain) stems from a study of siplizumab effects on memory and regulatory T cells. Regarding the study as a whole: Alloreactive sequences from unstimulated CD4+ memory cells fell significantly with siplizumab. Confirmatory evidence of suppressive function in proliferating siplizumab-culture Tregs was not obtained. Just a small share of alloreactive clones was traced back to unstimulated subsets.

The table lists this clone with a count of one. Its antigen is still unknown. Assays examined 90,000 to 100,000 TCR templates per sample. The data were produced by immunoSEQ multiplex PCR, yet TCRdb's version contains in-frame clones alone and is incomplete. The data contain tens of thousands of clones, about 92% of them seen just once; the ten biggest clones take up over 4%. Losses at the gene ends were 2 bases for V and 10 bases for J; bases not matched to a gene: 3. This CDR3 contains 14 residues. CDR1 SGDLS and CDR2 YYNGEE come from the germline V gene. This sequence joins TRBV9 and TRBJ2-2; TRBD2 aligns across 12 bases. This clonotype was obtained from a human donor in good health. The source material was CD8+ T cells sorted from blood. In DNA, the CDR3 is TGTGCCAGCAGCGTCACTAGCGGGGGGCCGGAGCTGTTTTTT. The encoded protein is CASSVTSGGPELFF. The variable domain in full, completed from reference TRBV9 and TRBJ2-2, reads DSGVTQTPKHLITATGQRVTLRCSPRSGDLSVYWYQQSLDQGLQFLIQYYNGEERAKGNILERFSAQQFPDLHSELNLSSLELGDSALYFCASSVTSGGPELFFGEGSRLTVL.